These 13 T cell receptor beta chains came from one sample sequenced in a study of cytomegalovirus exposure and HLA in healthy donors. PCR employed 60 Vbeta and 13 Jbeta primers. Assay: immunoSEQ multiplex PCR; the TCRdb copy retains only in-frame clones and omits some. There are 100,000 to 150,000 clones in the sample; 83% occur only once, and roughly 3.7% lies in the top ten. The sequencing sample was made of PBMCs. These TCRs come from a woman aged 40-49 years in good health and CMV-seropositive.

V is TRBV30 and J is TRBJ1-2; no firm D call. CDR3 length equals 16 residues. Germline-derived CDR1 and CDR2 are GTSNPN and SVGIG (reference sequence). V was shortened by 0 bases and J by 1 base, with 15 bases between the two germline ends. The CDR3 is CAWSVLLWANNYGYTF. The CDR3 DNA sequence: TGTGCCTGGAGTGTACTCTTGTGGGCGAATAACTATGGCTACACCTTC.

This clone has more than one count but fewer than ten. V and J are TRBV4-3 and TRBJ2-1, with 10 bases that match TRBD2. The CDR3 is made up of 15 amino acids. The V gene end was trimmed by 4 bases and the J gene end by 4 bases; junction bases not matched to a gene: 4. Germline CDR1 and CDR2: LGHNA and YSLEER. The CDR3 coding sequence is TGCGCCAGCAGCCCCGGACTAGCGGAGTACAATGAGCAGTTCTTC. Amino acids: CASSPGLAEYNEQFF.

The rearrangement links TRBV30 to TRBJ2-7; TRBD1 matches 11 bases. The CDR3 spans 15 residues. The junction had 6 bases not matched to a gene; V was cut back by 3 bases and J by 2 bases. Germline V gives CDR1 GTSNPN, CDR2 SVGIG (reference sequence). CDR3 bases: TGTGCCTGGAGGGAAGGGACAGGGGGGGCCTACGAGCAGTACTTC. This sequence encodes CAWREGTGGAYEQYF.

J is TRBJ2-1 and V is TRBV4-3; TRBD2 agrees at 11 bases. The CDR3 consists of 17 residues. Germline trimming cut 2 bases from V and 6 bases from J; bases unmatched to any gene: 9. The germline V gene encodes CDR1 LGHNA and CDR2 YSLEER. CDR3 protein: CASSQSPLAGGGNEQFF. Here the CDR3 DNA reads TGCGCCAGCAGCCAAAGTCCGCTAGCGGGAGGTGGCAATGAGCAGTTCTTC.

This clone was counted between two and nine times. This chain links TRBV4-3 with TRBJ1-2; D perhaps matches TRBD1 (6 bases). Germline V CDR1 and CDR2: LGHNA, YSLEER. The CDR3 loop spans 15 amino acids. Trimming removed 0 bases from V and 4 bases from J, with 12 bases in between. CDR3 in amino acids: CASSQDGRGGYGYTF. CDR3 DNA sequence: TGCGCCAGCAGCCAAGATGGGAGAGGGGGCTATGGCTACACCTTC.

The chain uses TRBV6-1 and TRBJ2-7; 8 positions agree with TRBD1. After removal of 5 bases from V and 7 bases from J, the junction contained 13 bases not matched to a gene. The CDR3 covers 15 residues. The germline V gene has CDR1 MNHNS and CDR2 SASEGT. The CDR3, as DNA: TGTGCCAGCAGTACCTCGACAGGGGATCCGGGGGAGCAGTACTTC. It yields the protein CASSTSTGDPGEQYF.

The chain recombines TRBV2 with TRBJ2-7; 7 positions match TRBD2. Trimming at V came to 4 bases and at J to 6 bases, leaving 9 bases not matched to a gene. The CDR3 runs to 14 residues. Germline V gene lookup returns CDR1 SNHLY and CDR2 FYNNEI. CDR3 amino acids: CASSAWREPGEQYF. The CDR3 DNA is TGTGCCAGCAGTGCCTGGCGGGAGCCGGGCGAGCAGTACTTC.

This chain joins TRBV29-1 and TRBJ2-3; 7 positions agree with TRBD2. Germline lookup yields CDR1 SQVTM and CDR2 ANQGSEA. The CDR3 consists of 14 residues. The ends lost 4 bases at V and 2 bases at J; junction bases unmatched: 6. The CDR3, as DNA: TGCAGCGTTGTTTCCAGCGGGAACACAGATACGCAGTATTTT. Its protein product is CSVVSSGNTDTQYF.

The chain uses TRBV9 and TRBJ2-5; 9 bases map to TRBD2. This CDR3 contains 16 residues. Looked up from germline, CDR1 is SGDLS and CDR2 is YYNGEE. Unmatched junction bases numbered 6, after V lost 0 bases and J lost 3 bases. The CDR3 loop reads CASSVGPSGTEETQYF. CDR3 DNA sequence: TGTGCCAGCAGCGTAGGGCCTAGCGGGACGGAAGAGACCCAGTACTTC.

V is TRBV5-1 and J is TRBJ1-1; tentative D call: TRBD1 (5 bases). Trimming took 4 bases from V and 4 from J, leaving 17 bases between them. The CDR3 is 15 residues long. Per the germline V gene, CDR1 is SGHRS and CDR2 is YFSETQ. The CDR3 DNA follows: TGCGCCAGCAGCCCCTTCGGGGCGGGAGGCACTGAAGCTTTCTTT. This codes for CASSPFGAGGTEAFF.

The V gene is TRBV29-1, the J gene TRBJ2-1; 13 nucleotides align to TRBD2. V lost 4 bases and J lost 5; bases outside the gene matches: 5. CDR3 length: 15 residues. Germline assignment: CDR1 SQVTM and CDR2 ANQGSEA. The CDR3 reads CSVVGTSGNNNEQFF. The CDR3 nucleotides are TGCAGCGTTGTGGGGACTAGCGGGAATAACAATGAGCAGTTCTTC.

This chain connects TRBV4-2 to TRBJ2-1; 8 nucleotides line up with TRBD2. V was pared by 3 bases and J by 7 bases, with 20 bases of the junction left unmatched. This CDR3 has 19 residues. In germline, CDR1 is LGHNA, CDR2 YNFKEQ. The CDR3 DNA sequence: TGTGCCAGCAGCCATGCCGGTCAACCTGATAAGCGGGAGTTTAATGAGCAGTTCTTC. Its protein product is CASSHAGQPDKREFNEQFF.

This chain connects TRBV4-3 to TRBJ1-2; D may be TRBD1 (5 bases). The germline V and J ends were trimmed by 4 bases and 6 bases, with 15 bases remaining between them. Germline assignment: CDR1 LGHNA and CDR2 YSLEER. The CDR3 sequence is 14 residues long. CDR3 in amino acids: CASSPSGIWDGYTF. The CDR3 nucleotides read TGCGCCAGCAGCCCTTCAGGGATATGGGATGGCTACACCTTC.